This T cell receptor beta chain was identified in a study of blood T cell repertoires in COVID-19. Study-wide context: Sources were T cells, B-cell-depleted T cells, or PBMCs; the material itself was cDNA or gDNA.

The CDR3 contains 13 residues. Per the germline V gene, CDR1 is LNHDA and CDR2 is SQIVND (reference sequence). Trimming shortened V by 5 bases and J by 4 bases, and 11 bases separated the two germline ends. Participants came from roughly 23 US areas, aged roughly 18 to 95 years. Profiled with immunoSEQ multiplex PCR; TCRdb holds only in-frame clones, not every one. The top ten clones hold less than 5% of a sample with roughly 200,000 clones, 80% to 90% of them seen once. This TCR was recovered from a woman aged 40 to 50 with acute COVID-19. The sequenced material came from PBMCs or T cells enriched from blood (not recorded which). The rearrangement joins TRBV19 to TRBJ1-2; TRBD1 might be the D (6 bases). CDR3 residues: CASSARDIYGYTF. The CDR3 coding sequence is TGTGCCAGTAGTGCCCGGGACATCTATGGCTACACCTTC.